The 9 T cell receptor beta chains in this list originate from one sample, sequenced in a study of cytomegalovirus exposure and HLA in healthy donors. The PCR had 60 Vbeta and 13 Jbeta primers. Sequencing used immunoSEQ multiplex PCR; TCRdb keeps in-frame clones, though not all of them. The data hold roughly 180,000 clones, with 60% to 85% observed a single time. Sample: PBMCs. The receptors were sampled from a male donor in good health and CMV-seronegative.

The chain uses TRBV21-1 and TRBJ2-3; TRBD1 was called by the table and not checked on the DNA. TRBV21-1 is tagged as a pseudogene. This CDR3 comprises 15 residues. This chain's CDR3 is CASSYRGEEEDTQYF. CDR3 in DNA: TGTGCCAGCAGCTACAGGGGGGAGGAGGAAGATACGCAGTATTTT.

The chain couples TRBV9 to TRBJ1-3; 8 positions agree with TRBD1. The junction had 9 bases not matched to a gene; V was cut back by 4 bases and J by 3 bases. Germline CDR1 reads SGDLS; CDR2 reads YYNGEE. The CDR3 has 16 amino acids. CDR3 coding DNA: TGTGCCAGCAGCTCCACGGGACAGGAGGTTGGAAACACCATATATTTT. It is translated as CASSSTGQEVGNTIYF. The whole variable domain, remainder taken from reference TRBV9 and TRBJ1-3, is DSGVTQTPKHLITATGQRVTLRCSPRSGDLSVYWYQQSLDQGLQFLIQYYNGEERAKGNILERFSAQQFPDLHSELNLSSLELGDSALYFCASSSTGQEVGNTIYFGEGSWLTVV.

The gene calls are TRBV5-1 and TRBJ2-1; a possible D gene is TRBD2 (5 bases). The V gene lost 2 bases and the J gene lost 0 bases, with 9 bases spanning the gap. This CDR3 spans 15 amino acids. The germline gives CDR1 SGHRS, CDR2 YFSETQ. This chain's CDR3 is CASSFLTSSYNEQFF. For the CDR3, the DNA is TGCGCCAGCAGCTTTCTAACTAGCTCCTACAATGAGCAGTTCTTC.

The gene calls are TRBV27 and TRBJ2-1, with 7 bases that match TRBD2. The ends lost 6 bases at V and 0 bases at J; junction bases unmatched: 8. Germline V lookup: CDR1 MNHEY, CDR2 SMNVEV (reference sequence). The CDR3 length is 16 residues. The CDR3 nucleotides read TGTGCCAGCAGCCCGAGAGCGGGAAGCTCCTACAATGAGCAGTTCTTC. Its translation is CASSPRAGSSYNEQFF.

The chain uses TRBV30 and TRBJ1-3; D is possibly TRBD1 (6 bases). The CDR3 has 15 amino acids. Germline V gives CDR1 GTSNPN, CDR2 SVGIG (reference sequence). Trimming removed 0 bases at V and 5 bases at J, with 14 bases between. As DNA, the CDR3 is TGTGCCTGGAGTGTACTTGGGGGCCTGAGAAACACCATATATTTT. This translates into CAWSVLGGLRNTIYF.

The chain combines TRBV28 with TRBJ1-5, with D perhaps TRBD1 (6 bases). The CDR3 totals 13 residues. Germline lookup yields CDR1 MDHEN and CDR2 SYDVKM. V lost 6 bases and J 11 bases, leaving 17 bases between the germline ends. This chain's CDR3 is CASRGSQGRAQHF. The CDR3 bases are TGTGCCAGCAGGGGGTCACAGGGTAGGGCCCAGCATTTT.

V and J are TRBV5-8 and TRBJ1-4; perhaps TRBD1 as D (5 bases). The V gene's germline CDR1 is SGHTS and CDR2 YDEGEE. V lost 2 bases and J 7 bases, leaving 15 bases between the germline ends. This CDR3 is 15 amino acids long. Written as DNA, the CDR3 is TGTGCCAGCAGCTTCGGCAGGGTGTACGGTGAAAAACTGTTTTTT. Amino acids: CASSFGRVYGEKLFF.

The chain carries TRBV5-1 and TRBJ1-5; 10 bases agree with TRBD1. The CDR3 extends over 14 amino acids. Germline values: CDR1 SGHRS, CDR2 YFSETQ. With 4 bases clipped from V and 6 bases from J, the junction kept 4 bases outside the gene matches. The CDR3 region has the DNA TGCGCCAGCAGCCTAGGGACAGGGGCTCAGCCCCAGCATTTT. Protein sequence: CASSLGTGAQPQHF.

Concerning this clone itself: Other DNA sequences in this sample translate to the same CDR3. DNA for the CDR3: TGTGCCTGGAGTGCACAGGGAAATCAGCCCCAGCATTTT. Protein: CAWSAQGNQPQHF. The chain is built from TRBV30 and TRBJ1-5; tentatively, D is TRBD1 (6 bases). The germline V gene encodes CDR1 GTSNPN and CDR2 SVGIG (reference sequence). The CDR3 is 13 amino acids. V lost 1 base, J lost 4 bases, and 8 bases lay in between.